This T cell receptor beta chain was found in a study of tumor and adjacent non-tumor tissue in lung cancer. Turning to the study itself: Some 3.9 million productive TCRbeta reads were obtained per sample on average. General observations from the study: TCR diversity was significantly greater in tumor than normal lung tissue.

Three rounds of nested PCR, following a modified ARM-PCR protocol, produced the TCRbeta library. One entry per CDR3 protein results from TCRdb running MiXCR on the multiplex PCR reads. The table lists 120,000 or so distinct CDR3 sequences, 66% of them singletons, with 9.5% to 15% in the top ten. In the case of this clonotype: Its antigen is currently unknown.

No cell sorting was done before RNA was extracted from the tissue. Germline assignment: CDR1 GTSNPN and CDR2 SVGIG (reference sequence). Trimming cost V 2 bases and J 8 bases, with 18 bases left between them. This CDR3 contains 14 residues. The source material was lung tumor tissue. The TCR was taken from a man aged 30-40 years with non-small cell lung cancer. The chain is built from TRBV30 and TRBJ1-1; no definite D call. DNA of the CDR3: TGTGCCTGGAGTTCCCTCGTGGGTGAGGGAGAAGCTTTCTTT. It codes for CAWSSLVGEGEAFF. The full variable domain, with the rest looked up from reference TRBV30 and TRBJ1-1, is SQTIHQWPATLVQPVGSPLSLECTVEGTSNPNLYWYRQAAGRGLQLLFYSVGIGQISSEVPQNLSASRPQDRQFILSSKKLLLSDSGFYLCAWSSLVGEGEAFFGQGTRLTVV.